The 25 T cell receptor beta chains in this list originate from one sample, sequenced in a study of blood T cell repertoires in COVID-19. TCRdb's table, derived via immunoSEQ multiplex PCR, lists solely in-frame clones and lacks some. The sample has under 140,000 clones, 88% seen once. Input material: peripheral blood. The source is a woman aged 45-65 years with acute or convalescent COVID-19.

The V gene is TRBV5-1, the J gene TRBJ2-6, with a tentative D call TRBD1 (6 bases). Trimming left V 4 bases short and J 1 base short, with 15 bases between. Per the germline V gene, CDR1 is SGHRS and CDR2 is YFSETQ. The CDR3 covers 17 residues. In nucleotides, the CDR3 is TGCGCCAGCAGCCTAAAACCTACAGGGTCTGGGGCCAACGTCCTGACTTTC. Translated, it gives CASSLKPTGSGANVLTF.

The chain employs TRBV5-8 and TRBJ1-1; D remains ambiguous. The CDR3 is 13 amino acids. The ends were cut back, 4 bases at V and 7 bases at J, with 14 bases in the middle. The V gene's germline CDR1 is SGHTS and CDR2 YDEGEE. The CDR3 DNA reads TGTGCCAGCAGCCCGTGGGGAGCCGGTGAAGCTTTCTTT. Translated, it gives CASSPWGAGEAFF.

V is TRBV6-5 and J is TRBJ2-6, with D maybe TRBD1 (6 bases). The CDR3 runs 15 residues. Trimming removed 6 bases at V and 2 bases at J, with 11 bases between. CDR1 and CDR2 from the germline V gene are MNHEY and SVGAGI. CDR3 nucleotides: TGTGCCAGCAGAGTTCCAGGGGCTGGGGCCAACGTCCTGACTTTC. The encoded protein is CASRVPGAGANVLTF.

This chain connects TRBV7-2 to TRBJ2-2; 11 positions agree with TRBD2. The CDR3 is made up of 16 amino acids. CDR1 is SGHTA and CDR2 is FQGNSA in the germline V gene. The V and J ends lost 4 bases and 7 bases, in that order; junction bases with no gene match: 8. The chain's CDR3 is CASSSTSGTGNGELFF. The CDR3, as DNA: TGTGCCAGCAGCTCGACTAGCGGGACAGGGAACGGGGAGCTGTTTTTT.

This rearrangement joins TRBV6-5 to TRBJ1-1; D possibly corresponds to TRBD1 (6 bases). The CDR3 length is 11 residues. Per the germline V gene, CDR1 is MNHEY and CDR2 is SVGAGI. V was pared by 7 bases and J by 8 bases, with 11 bases between. The CDR3 sequence: CASIGQFEAFF. CDR3 sequence (DNA): TGTGCCAGCATCGGACAGTTCGAAGCTTTCTTT.

This clone was detected once. The chain is built from TRBV5-1 and TRBJ1-2, with 7 bases identical to TRBD1. V dropped 0 bases and J dropped 3; count of bases not matched to a gene: 11. CDR1 and CDR2 from the germline V gene are SGHRS and YFSETQ. The CDR3 totals 17 residues. CDR3 loop: CASSLVGTEPGDYGYTF. CDR3 sequence (DNA): TGCGCCAGCAGCTTGGTTGGGACAGAGCCGGGCGACTATGGCTACACCTTC. Together with reference TRBV5-1 and TRBJ1-2, the CDR3 gives the full variable domain: KAGVTQTPRYLIKTRGQQVTLSCSPISGHRSVSWYQQTPGQGLQFLFEYFSETQRNKGNFPGRFSGRQFSNSRSEMNVSTLELGDSALYLCASSLVGTEPGDYGYTFGSGTRLTVV.

The rearrangement joins TRBV10-3 to TRBJ2-1, with 8 positions matching TRBD2. Germline V gene data show CDR1 as ENHRY and CDR2 as SYGVKD. Losses at the gene ends were 9 bases for V and 4 bases for J; bases not matched to a gene: 2. The CDR3 is made up of 12 amino acids. CDR3: CAIAGVYNEQFF. The CDR3 nucleotides read TGTGCCATAGCGGGAGTGTACAATGAGCAGTTCTTC.

The rearrangement links TRBV18 to TRBJ2-7; D may be TRBD2 (6 bases). V was shortened by 3 bases and J by 7 bases, with 10 bases between the two germline ends. The CDR3 has 12 amino acids. Per germline, CDR1 KGHSH and CDR2 LQKENI. Here the CDR3 DNA reads TGTGCCAGCTCACCGCGGGACTCTGAGCAGTACTTC. It translates to CASSPRDSEQYF.

The J gene is TRBJ2-1, the V gene TRBV29-1; TRBD2 aligns across 15 bases. The trim removed 6 bases at V and 9 bases at J, leaving 12 bases unmatched. Per the germline V gene, CDR1 is SQVTM and CDR2 is ANQGSEA. The CDR3 loop spans 16 amino acids. CDR3 DNA sequence: TGCAGCGTGGGGACTAGCGGGAGGCCCGTCTCCAGTGAGCAGTTCTTC. This codes for CSVGTSGRPVSSEQFF.

V usage is TRBV30 and J usage is TRBJ2-2; D not certain. V lost 3 bases to trimming and J lost 4 bases, with 6 bases between them. Germline V gene data show CDR1 as GTSNPN and CDR2 as SVGIG (reference sequence). CDR3 length: 12 amino acids. CDR3 bases: TGTGCCTGGAGCCTTTTCACCGGGGAGCTGTTTTTT. It encodes CAWSLFTGELFF.

The gene calls are TRBV6-6 and TRBJ2-7; 7 nucleotides line up with TRBD1. CDR1 is MNHNY and CDR2 is SVGAGI in the germline V gene (reference sequence). The length of the CDR3 is 15 residues. Losses at the gene ends were 0 bases for V and 1 base for J; bases not matched to a gene: 3. The CDR3: CASSYSQGESYEQYF. In DNA form, the CDR3 reads TGTGCCAGCAGTTACTCTCAGGGGGAATCCTACGAGCAGTACTTC.

This clone was found once. V is TRBV6-2 or TRBV6-3 and J is TRBJ2-3, with a tentative D call TRBD2 (5 bases). CDR3 length: 16 residues. The germline CDR1 and CDR2 sequences are MNHEY and SVGEGT. Trimming left V 5 bases short and J 1 base short, with 16 bases between. The CDR3 sequence is CASSQTLLGGTDTQYF. CDR3 nucleotide sequence: TGTGCCAGCAGTCAGACCCTGCTGGGAGGCACAGATACGCAGTATTTT.

The V and J genes are TRBV13 and TRBJ1-2; 7 nucleotides match TRBD1. CDR1 and CDR2 (germline): PRHDT, FYEKMQ (reference sequence). The CDR3 is 16 amino acids. With V trimmed by 0 bases and J by 0 bases, 4 bases remained unmatched. The CDR3 reads CASSLGTGVTNYGYTF. The CDR3 coding sequence is TGTGCCAGCAGCTTAGGCACAGGGGTTACTAACTATGGCTACACCTTC.

The V gene is TRBV28, the J gene TRBJ2-1; 7 bases align to TRBD2. With V trimmed by 8 bases and J by 10 bases, 5 bases remained unmatched. The CDR3 has 11 residues. The V gene's germline CDR1 is MDHEN and CDR2 SYDVKM. The DNA for the CDR3 is TGTGCCAGCGGACTAGGGGACGAGCAGTTCTTC. Residues: CASGLGDEQFF.

This clone came up a few times. This chain connects TRBV18 to TRBJ2-2, with a weak D call TRBD1 (6 bases). Germline V gives CDR1 KGHSH, CDR2 LQKENI. V was shortened by 2 bases and J by 4 bases, with 11 bases between the two germline ends. The CDR3 totals 15 residues. CDR3 DNA sequence: TGTGCCAGCTCACCAGAACAGGGTCGCACCGGGGAGCTGTTTTTT. Amino acids: CASSPEQGRTGELFF.

V is TRBV30 and J is TRBJ1-6; no firm D call. CDR1 is GTSNPN and CDR2 is SVGIG in the germline V gene (reference sequence). Deletions cut 0 bases from V and 0 bases from J, with 12 bases between. This CDR3 contains 17 residues. CDR3 DNA: TGTGCCTGGAGTGTACTTACAGATTTCTCCTATAATTCACCCCTCCACTTT. Protein sequence: CAWSVLTDFSYNSPLHF.

J is TRBJ1-1 and V is TRBV12-2. TRBV12-2 is a listed pseudogene. The CDR3 has 16 amino acids. CDR3 sequence reads: CASRLVDSAVNTEAFF. CDR3 nucleotides: TGTGCAAGTCGCTTAGTGGACTCGGCGGTGAACACTGAAGCTTTCTTT.

The gene calls are TRBV5-1 and TRBJ1-2, with a weak D call TRBD1 (6 bases). CDR1 SGHRS and CDR2 YFSETQ come from the germline V gene. Trimming took 4 bases from V and 2 from J, leaving 15 bases between them. The CDR3 length is 15 residues. For the CDR3, the DNA is TGCGCCAGCAGCGACCCCGGGACACAGAACTATGGCTACACCTTC. This codes for CASSDPGTQNYGYTF.

This clone has a single count. This chain connects TRBV27 to TRBJ2-7; TRBD1 is a possible D gene (5 bases). This CDR3 is built from 14 residues. Deletions cut 8 bases from V and 2 bases from J, with 16 bases between. Germline V gene lookup returns CDR1 MNHEY and CDR2 SMNVEV (reference sequence). The chain's CDR3 is CASRRGLRTYEQYF. The CDR3 DNA follows: TGTGCCAGCCGAAGGGGCTTGAGGACCTACGAGCAGTACTTC.

V and J are TRBV24-1 and TRBJ2-4; TRBD1 matches 9 bases. After removal of 4 bases from V and 6 bases from J, the junction contained 6 bases not matched to a gene. The germline V gene has CDR1 KGHDR and CDR2 SFDVKD. The CDR3 consists of 15 residues. In DNA form, the CDR3 reads TGTGCCACCAGTGACCCCGGGACAGGGAGAAACATTCAGTACTTC. It specifies CATSDPGTGRNIQYF.

The chain links TRBV5-1 to TRBJ2-1; TRBD2 is a possible D gene (5 bases). There are 12 residues in the CDR3. Germline values: CDR1 SGHRS, CDR2 YFSETQ. V was cut by 4 bases and J by 7 bases, with 9 bases left in between. CDR3 sequence reads: CASSERENEQFF. CDR3 coding DNA: TGCGCCAGCAGCGAACGGGAAAATGAGCAGTTCTTC.

The gene calls are TRBV7-9 and TRBJ2-2; D call uncertain. Between the trimmed V and J ends, which lost 2 bases and 1 base, there was a span of 11 bases. Germline V lookup: CDR1 SEHNR, CDR2 FQNEAQ (reference sequence). The CDR3 loop spans 16 amino acids. In DNA form, the CDR3 reads TGTGCCAGCAGCTTATATGGTAGCCAGAACACCGGGGAGCTGTTTTTT. It specifies CASSLYGSQNTGELFF.

The rearrangement links TRBV3-1 (or the pseudogene TRBV3-2) to TRBJ2-6; D possibly corresponds to TRBD1 (5 bases). Germline CDR1 and CDR2: LGHDT and YNNKEL (reference sequence). This CDR3 spans 17 amino acids. The V end was cut by 3 bases, the J end by 0 bases, with 12 bases between. The CDR3 DNA sequence: TGTGCCAGCAGCCAGAGACAGCTGAGCTCTGGGGCCAACGTCCTGACTTTC. Amino acids: CASSQRQLSSGANVLTF.

The chain joins TRBV5-4 to TRBJ2-5; TRBD2 aligns across 7 bases. V shed 4 bases, J shed 7 bases, and the junction held 16 bases outside the gene matches. The CDR3 consists of 16 residues. Germline-derived CDR1 and CDR2 are SGHNT and YYREEE (reference sequence). Written as DNA, the CDR3 is TGTGCCAGCAGCCCCGGGGGTAGCGGGCCAAGGGCGACCCAGTACTTC. It encodes CASSPGGSGPRATQYF.

In DNA, the CDR3 is TGTGCCAGCAGTTACTTCTCCGGACAGGGAGCTTTCTTT. Translated, it gives CASSYFSGQGAFF. The V and J genes are TRBV6-5 and TRBJ1-1; TRBD1 aligns across 8 bases. V trimming: 1 base; J trimming: 10 bases; junction bases outside the gene matches: 5. CDR1 and CDR2 (germline): MNHEY, SVGAGI. This CDR3 is built from 13 residues.